This T cell receptor (beta chain) emerged from a study of shared clonotypes between healthy human individuals. Study findings and constraints: Larger estimated richness was generally seen in naive subsets than in memory subsets.

Regarding this clone: What it binds is unknown.

Selected positively for CCR7 and CD45RO-negative, naive CD8 cells excluded terminally differentiated effector memory CD45RA+ cells. For sorted subsets, about 190 ng DNA per replicate equaled about 30,000 T cell genomes. Repertoires were generated with immunoSEQ multiplex PCR, while TCRdb's copy carries only in-frame clones and drops some. Counted here are 660,000 or so clones, roughly 96% occurring once; the ten biggest clones make up around 0.1%. This receptor was obtained from a young woman in good health. The sample taken for sequencing was naive CD8+ T cells sorted from blood.

CDR3 sequence: CASSPTEKTSSYEQYF. In nucleotides, the CDR3 is TGTGCCAGCTCTCCAACTGAGAAAACAAGCTCCTACGAGCAGTACTTC. The chain is built from TRBV18 and TRBJ2-7; D is unclear. CDR3 size: 16 residues. Deletions cut 6 bases from V and 0 bases from J, with 18 bases between. The V gene's germline CDR1 is KGHSH and CDR2 LQKENI.